This section outlines one T cell receptor beta chain sequence together with its context. Its antigen is not identified. Profiled with immunoSEQ multiplex PCR; TCRdb holds only in-frame clones, not every one. Of some 120,000 clones listed, more than 90% are singletons. The source of the sample is a study of human thymus T cells. Study findings and constraints: Highly overlapping thymic repertoires among unrelated individuals were reported in related research.

Resections removed during corrective heart surgery provided the thymus tissue used. What was sequenced was thymus tissue. The sequence derives from a boy under three years old with a congenital heart defect but otherwise immunologically healthy.

CDR3 sequence (DNA): TGTGCCAGCAGTAAGGACACCGGACCCTGGTACGAGCAGTACTTC. Translating gives CASSKDTGPWYEQYF. The chain has TRBV2 and TRBJ2-7; TRBD1 is a possible D gene (5 bases). The CDR3 length is 15 residues. V was cut by 5 bases and J by 4 bases, with 18 bases left in between. The germline V gene has CDR1 SNHLY and CDR2 FYNNEI. Complete variable domain (other parts from reference TRBV2 and TRBJ2-7): EPEVTQTPSHQVTQMGQEVILRCVPISNHLYFYWYRQILGQKVEFLVSFYNNEISEKSEIFDDQFSVERPDGSNFTLKIRSTKLEDSAMYFCASSKDTGPWYEQYFGPGTRLTVT.